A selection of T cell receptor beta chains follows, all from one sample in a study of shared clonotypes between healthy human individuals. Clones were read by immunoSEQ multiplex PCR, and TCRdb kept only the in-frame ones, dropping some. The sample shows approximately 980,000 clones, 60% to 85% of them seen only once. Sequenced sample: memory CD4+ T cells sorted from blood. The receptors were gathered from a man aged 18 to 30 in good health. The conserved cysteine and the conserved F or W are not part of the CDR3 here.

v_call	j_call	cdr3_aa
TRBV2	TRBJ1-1	ASSATRTGREAF
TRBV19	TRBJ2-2	ASSSITGELF
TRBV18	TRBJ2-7	ASSPVLSSYEQY
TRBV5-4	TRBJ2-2	ASRTGGTGELF
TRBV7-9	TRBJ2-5	ASSLDGASGETQY
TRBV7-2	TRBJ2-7	ASSLVSQGYEQY
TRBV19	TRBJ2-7	ASRGLASSYEQY
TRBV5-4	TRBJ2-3	ASRQDISSTDTQY
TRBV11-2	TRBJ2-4	ASRSPGGGGVGIQY
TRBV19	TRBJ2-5	ASSTLGTKETQY
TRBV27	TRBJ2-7	ASRDPAGSSYEQY
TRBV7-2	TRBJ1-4	ASSRGGGEKLF
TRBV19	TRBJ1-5	ASRRPNQAPQH
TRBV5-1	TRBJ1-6	ASSLVAGGNSPLH
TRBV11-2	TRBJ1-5	ASSSGQHQPQH
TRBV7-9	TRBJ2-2	ASSFIDTNTGELF
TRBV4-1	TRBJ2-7	ASSLMPGGEQY
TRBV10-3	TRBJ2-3	AISESTRGTSTDTQY
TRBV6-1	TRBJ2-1	ASSGAGGSYNEQF
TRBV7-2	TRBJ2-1	ASSRGLRSGSSNNEQF
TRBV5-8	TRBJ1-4	ASSRGEKLF
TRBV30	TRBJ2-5	AWKKEHGKETQY
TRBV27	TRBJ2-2	ASTHRVTGELF
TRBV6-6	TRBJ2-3	ASSPTGVETDTQY
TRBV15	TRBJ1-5	ATSRERNQPQH
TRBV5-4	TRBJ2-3	ASKKRGGTDTQY
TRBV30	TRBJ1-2	AWSVRADYGYT
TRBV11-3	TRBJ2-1	ASSFDGYNEQF
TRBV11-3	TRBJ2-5	ASSSSDLNALWRGETQY
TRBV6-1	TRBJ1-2	ASRETGMHGYT
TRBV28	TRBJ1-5	ASSLGDRAPQH
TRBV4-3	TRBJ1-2	ASSPRQAVHYGYT
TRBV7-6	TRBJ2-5	ASSLAQAGGPGTQY
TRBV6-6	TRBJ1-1	ASSYLTGNTEAF
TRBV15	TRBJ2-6	ATSRNGGRVLT
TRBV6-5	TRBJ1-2	ASSREGFYGYT
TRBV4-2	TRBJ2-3	ASSQADTDTQY
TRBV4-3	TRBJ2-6	ASSRDLPWTGLSGANVLT
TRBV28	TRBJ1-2	ASTLQGALGYT
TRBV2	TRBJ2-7	ASSAGNVREQY
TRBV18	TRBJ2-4	ASSPRGQDARH
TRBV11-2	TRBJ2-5	ASSSSGGAGETQY
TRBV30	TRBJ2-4	AWSFGVRFGNIQY
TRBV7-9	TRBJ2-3	ASSIVTFSSTDTQY
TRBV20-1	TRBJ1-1	SAHPSTEAF
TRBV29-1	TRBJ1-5	SVVLAGRGGNQPQH
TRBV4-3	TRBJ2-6	ASSQDHRAHSGANVLT